The present entry profiles one T cell receptor beta chain with its context. The sample belongs to a study of blood T cell repertoires in COVID-19. Study background: There were acute and convalescent COVID-19 samples, and they came from the United States, Italy and Spain. T cells, B-cell-depleted T cells, or PBMCs provided the cDNA or gDNA that served as material.

The CDR3 extends over 16 amino acids. In germline, CDR1 is SGHTA, CDR2 FQGNSA. The trim removed 5 bases at V and 7 bases at J, leaving 11 bases unmatched. Original data processing: Amplification of reference gene primers provided the estimated nucleated cell counts. This table comes from immunoSEQ multiplex PCR, and its TCRdb copy is limited to in-frame clones, with some not included. D and trimming were read from the DNA, whereas the V and J calls and clone size are those reported in that table. Among 50,000 to 75,000 clones listed, 80% to 95% were seen once. Sequencing was carried out using peripheral blood. The TCR was taken from a man aged 50-59 years with active COVID-19. J is TRBJ2-3 and V is TRBV7-2; 11 positions agree with TRBD2. CDR3 sequence: CASSPHLAGGPNTQYF. CDR3 coding DNA: TGTGCCAGCAGCCCTCACTTAGCGGGGGGGCCGAATACGCAGTATTTT.